These 28 T cell receptor beta chains came from one sample sequenced in a study of T cells after yellow fever vaccination. Each CDR3 protein is one row after TCRdb ran MiXCR on the 5' RACE reads. Of some 500,000 distinct CDR3 sequences in the sample, about 13% are singletons; the top ten hold about an eighth. The sample in question was PBMCs, obtained on the day of the yellow fever booster vaccination. Source of these receptors: a man under 40 who received the YFV17D yellow fever vaccine.

This clonotype was seen only a few times. The chain uses TRBV29-1 and TRBJ1-2; 7 bases are shared with TRBD1. Germline-derived CDR1 and CDR2 are SQVTM and ANQGSEA. The CDR3 covers 13 residues. J lost 6 bases, V lost 3 bases, and 7 bases had no gene match. CDR3 DNA sequence: TGCAGCGTTGATAGGGACAGCATGAATGGCTACACCTTC. Protein product: CSVDRDSMNGYTF.

This rearrangement joins TRBV20-1 to TRBJ2-1; 12 positions agree with TRBD2. V trimming: 0 bases; J trimming: 0 bases; junction bases outside the gene matches: 3. Germline lookup yields CDR1 DFQATT and CDR2 SNEGSKA (reference sequence). This CDR3 spans 17 amino acids. The DNA for the CDR3 is TGCAGTGCTAGAGATCCGACTAGCGGGAGCTCCTACAATGAGCAGTTCTTC. Residues: CSARDPTSGSSYNEQFF.

This chain links TRBV5-1 with TRBJ2-2, with TRBD2 matching over 7 bases. CDR1 and CDR2 from the germline V gene are SGHRS and YFSETQ. The CDR3 is 17 residues long. Trimming at V came to 4 bases and at J to 1 base, leaving 10 bases not matched to a gene. The DNA for the CDR3 is TGCGCCAGCAGCCAACCGCCAAGCGGGAAGAACACCGGGGAGCTGTTTTTT. Residues: CASSQPPSGKNTGELFF.

This sequence joins TRBV19 and TRBJ2-1, with TRBD2 identical over 9 bases. The CDR3 sequence is 14 residues long. The V gene end was trimmed by 10 bases and the J gene end by 6 bases; junction bases not matched to a gene: 10. Germline CDR1 and CDR2: LNHDA and SQIVND (reference sequence). The CDR3 loop reads CATEGLAGPNEQFF. CDR3 nucleotide sequence: TGTGCCACCGAAGGGCTAGCGGGACCCAATGAGCAGTTCTTC.

This clonotype has just a few counts. The chain recombines TRBV5-4 with TRBJ2-6, with D unclear. There are 13 residues in the CDR3. Germline V gene lookup returns CDR1 SGHNT and CDR2 YYREEE (reference sequence). Trimming pared 6 bases from V and 4 bases from J, leaving 8 bases between. The CDR3 sequence: CASKLQGANVLTF. DNA of the CDR3: TGTGCCAGCAAACTCCAAGGGGCCAACGTCCTGACTTTC.

Only a few counts were recorded for this clonotype. V is TRBV29-1 and J is TRBJ2-7; D is possibly TRBD1 (5 bases). V lost 6 bases to trimming and J lost 2 bases, with 14 bases between them. The V gene's germline CDR1 is SQVTM and CDR2 ANQGSEA. The CDR3 is 13 residues long. The CDR3 loop reads CSVGLSGTYEQYF. CDR3 in DNA: TGCAGCGTAGGCCTTTCAGGGACCTACGAGCAGTACTTC.

The chain employs TRBV12-3 or TRBV12-4 and TRBJ1-1; D not certain. The CDR3 covers 14 residues. V lost 1 base to trimming and J lost 1 base, with 7 bases between them. The CDR3 nucleotides read TGTGCCAGCAGTTTAGGGTTACGGAACACTGAAGCTTTCTTT. Translating it yields CASSLGLRNTEAFF.

In its sample, this clonotype was seen a few times. The chain employs TRBV25-1 and TRBJ1-2; D is perhaps TRBD1 (6 bases). V lost 9 bases to trimming and J lost 6 bases, with 14 bases between them. Germline CDR1 reads MGHDK; CDR2 reads SYGVNS. The CDR3 spans 12 residues. The CDR3 DNA reads as TGTGCCAGTTTCGCCGGGGGCAATGGCTACACCTTC. Translated: CASFAGGNGYTF.

The chain uses TRBV23-1 and TRBJ2-1; 10 bases are shared with TRBD1. TRBV23-1 is recorded as an ORF, its role being uncertain. V was pared by 2 bases and J by 5 bases, with 3 bases of the junction left unmatched. The CDR3 has 15 residues. In nucleotides, the CDR3 is TGCGCCAGCAGTCAACGGGACAGGGGAAACAATGAGCAGTTCTTC. Protein: CASSQRDRGNNEQFF.

This clonotype was picked up a small number of times. The chain recombines TRBV18 with TRBJ2-1; the D gene is possibly TRBD1 (5 bases). CDR1 and CDR2 (germline): KGHSH, LQKENI. V lost 3 bases and J lost 3, with 12 bases in between. This CDR3 spans 15 amino acids. The CDR3 nucleotides are TGTGCCAGCTCACCCTCCGCAGGGCTCTACAATGAGCAGTTCTTC. Its protein product is CASSPSAGLYNEQFF.

This clonotype occurred a few times. V gene TRBV28 combines with J gene TRBJ1-3, with 8 bases identical to TRBD1. Germline V CDR1 and CDR2: MDHEN, SYDVKM. V gave up 6 bases and J gave up 0 bases; unmatched junction bases: 10. The CDR3 covers 17 residues. The CDR3 sequence: CASSVPGTGDSGNTIYF. The CDR3 DNA is TGTGCCAGCAGCGTACCTGGGACAGGCGACTCTGGAAACACCATATATTTT.

This clonotype was seen a handful of times. The rearrangement links TRBV29-1 to TRBJ2-1; possibly TRBD1 for D (5 bases). V lost 0 bases and J 3 bases, leaving 18 bases between the germline ends. From germline, CDR1 is SQVTM and CDR2 ANQGSEA. There are 17 residues in the CDR3. The CDR3 nucleotides read TGCAGCGTTGAAGACTCGGCTAGTAGGGGTATCTACAATGAGCAGTTCTTC. Its translation: CSVEDSASRGIYNEQFF.

This clonotype has ten or more counts. V gene TRBV6-1 combines with J gene TRBJ2-7; TRBD2 matches 7 bases. V lost 2 bases, J lost 2 bases, and 6 bases stayed unmatched. Germline CDR1 is MNHNS and CDR2 is SASEGT. This CDR3 is built from 15 residues. The CDR3 DNA follows: TGTGCCAGCAGTGAAAGCGGGACTCGGGCCTACGAGCAGTACTTC. It yields the protein CASSESGTRAYEQYF.

At least ten counts were recorded for this clonotype. The chain joins TRBV5-1 to TRBJ2-7; 7 nucleotides match TRBD1. V shed 0 bases and J 1 base; nucleotides not matched to a gene: 1. CDR3 length: 14 amino acids. CDR1 and CDR2 from the germline V gene are SGHRS and YFSETQ. This CDR3 reads CASSLARGSYEQYF. Written as DNA, the CDR3 is TGCGCCAGCAGCTTGGCCAGGGGGTCCTACGAGCAGTACTTC.

A few counts support this clonotype. The V and J genes are TRBV29-1 and TRBJ2-1; D might be TRBD1 or TRBD2, each matching 5 bases. Trimming stripped 7 bases from V and 6 bases from J, with 16 bases between. The CDR3 sequence is 13 residues long. Germline V gene lookup returns CDR1 SQVTM and CDR2 ANQGSEA. DNA of the CDR3: TGCAGCGCTCCAGCCTCAGGGACCAATGAGCAGTTCTTC. It translates to CSAPASGTNEQFF.

This clonotype was recorded a few times. The chain couples TRBV24-1 to TRBJ2-1; D tentatively reads TRBD1 or TRBD2 (5 bases each). This CDR3 spans 11 amino acids. Germline CDR1 reads KGHDR; CDR2 reads SFDVKD. With 5 bases removed from V and 11 bases from J, the gap between germline ends came to 9 bases. CDR3 sequence reads: CATSAGPQQFF. The CDR3 nucleotides are TGTGCCACCAGTGCGGGACCACAGCAGTTCTTC.

There are a few counts of this clonotype. V is TRBV4-3 and J is TRBJ1-1; no reliable D call. From germline, CDR1 is LGHNA and CDR2 YSLEER. Deletions cut 0 bases from V and 1 base from J, with 9 bases between. This CDR3 has 15 residues. CDR3 in DNA: TGCGCCAGCAGCCAAGATCGTCTGGGGAACACTGAAGCTTTCTTT. It codes for CASSQDRLGNTEAFF.

This clonotype was observed a few times. The chain combines TRBV3-1 with TRBJ2-7; D might be TRBD2 (5 bases). The CDR3 extends over 16 amino acids. The V end was cut by 1 base, the J end by 2 bases, with 15 bases between. Germline CDR1 LGHDT, CDR2 YNNKEL (reference sequence). CDR3 sequence reads: CASSQGAVPGAYEQYF. The CDR3 DNA sequence: TGTGCCAGCAGCCAAGGGGCGGTTCCCGGGGCCTACGAGCAGTACTTC.

This clonotype was counted between two and nine times. The V call is TRBV4-3, the J call TRBJ1-1; 8 positions agree with TRBD1. The CDR3 extends over 18 amino acids. Germline V gene lookup returns CDR1 LGHNA and CDR2 YSLEER. With V trimmed by 3 bases and J by 7 bases, 19 bases remained unmatched. CDR3 amino acids: CASSHTHLGQGKTGEAFF. CDR3 in DNA: TGCGCCAGCAGCCACACACATCTTGGACAGGGAAAAACGGGTGAAGCTTTCTTT.

This clonotype turned up a few times. The chain couples TRBV7-2 to TRBJ1-2, with TRBD1 matching over 9 bases. The CDR3 is made up of 15 amino acids. The germline V gene encodes CDR1 SGHTA and CDR2 FQGNSA. The V and J ends lost 5 bases and 5 bases, in that order; junction bases with no gene match: 9. The CDR3 coding sequence is TGTGCCAGCAGCCCGGGGGGACAGGGCCCTTATGGCTACACCTTC. It is translated as CASSPGGQGPYGYTF.

The V gene is TRBV3-1, the J gene TRBJ1-1; TRBD1 matches 8 bases. Per the germline V gene, CDR1 is LGHDT and CDR2 is YNNKEL (reference sequence). There are 14 residues in the CDR3. V was clipped by 2 bases and J by 4 bases; unmatched bases: 3. The CDR3 DNA sequence: TGTGCCAGCAGCCAAATTACAGGGGGCACTGAAGCTTTCTTT. It translates to CASSQITGGTEAFF.

This clonotype was found a few times. This chain joins TRBV28 and TRBJ2-1; 9 nucleotides line up with TRBD2. J lost 4 bases, V lost 5 bases, and 9 bases had no gene match. Germline-derived CDR1 and CDR2 are MDHEN and SYDVKM. CDR3 length: 16 amino acids. The chain's CDR3 is CASSGLWAGGYNEQFF. The CDR3 DNA reads TGTGCCAGCAGTGGGCTATGGGCGGGAGGGTACAATGAGCAGTTCTTC.

The J gene is TRBJ2-7, the V gene TRBV11-2; 13 positions match TRBD2. The CDR3 loop spans 16 amino acids. The germline V gene encodes CDR1 SGHAT and CDR2 FQNNGV. V was clipped by 5 bases and J by 0 bases; unmatched bases: 4. In nucleotides, the CDR3 is TGTGCCAGCAGCATAGGACTAGCGGGAGCCTCCTACGAGCAGTACTTC. This gives the protein CASSIGLAGASYEQYF.

This clonotype has only a few counts. The V gene is TRBV12-3 or TRBV12-4, the J gene TRBJ2-3, with 13 bases matching TRBD2. The CDR3 is 19 residues long. Trimming at V came to 5 bases and at J to 2 bases, leaving 13 bases not matched to a gene. CDR3 nucleotide sequence: TGTGCCAGCAGTAGCGGACTAGCGGGAGCCCCCCGCTCCACAGATACGCAGTATTTT. Protein sequence: CASSSGLAGAPRSTDTQYF.

The CDR3 nucleotides are TGTGCCAGCAGACCTACAGGGTCCCACGAGCAGTACTTC. It codes for CASRPTGSHEQYF. This chain connects TRBV7-6 to TRBJ2-7; the D gene is possibly TRBD1 (6 bases). Trimming took off 6 bases at V and 5 bases at J, with 14 bases between the two ends. Per germline, CDR1 SGHVS and CDR2 FNYEAQ. CDR3 length equals 13 residues.

In this sample, this clonotype turned up a few times. The J gene is TRBJ2-5, the V gene TRBV20-1; weak D call: TRBD2 (5 bases). Germline V gene data show CDR1 as DFQATT and CDR2 as SNEGSKA (reference sequence). This CDR3 spans 16 amino acids. The V gene lost 1 base and the J gene lost 4 bases, with 19 bases spanning the gap. This CDR3 is CSARGAGLAKGETQYF. DNA for the CDR3: TGCAGTGCTAGAGGGGCCGGACTGGCAAAAGGAGAGACCCAGTACTTC.

Only a few counts were recorded for this clonotype. The V and J genes are TRBV5-6 and TRBJ2-7; no firm D call. V lost 0 bases, J lost 4 bases, and 14 bases lay in between. The CDR3 spans 15 residues. Germline CDR1 SGHDT, CDR2 YYEEEE. CDR3 protein: CASSLGATSRYEQYF. CDR3 coding DNA: TGTGCCAGCAGCTTGGGGGCCACATCGAGATACGAGCAGTACTTC.

Ten or more counts support this clonotype. The chain has TRBV18 and TRBJ2-2; no firm D call. The V gene lost 2 bases and the J gene lost 1 base, with 11 bases spanning the gap. Germline CDR1 and CDR2: KGHSH and LQKENI. CDR3 size: 16 residues. This chain's CDR3 is CASSPVVPRNTGELFF. Written as DNA, the CDR3 is TGTGCCAGCTCACCAGTGGTACCGCGGAACACCGGGGAGCTGTTTTTT.